These 17 T cell receptor beta chains share one sample of origin, sequenced in a study of cytomegalovirus exposure and HLA in healthy donors (dated by TCRdb to between 2016 and 2019). Library generation was performed with the immunoSEQ multiplex PCR assay. For the multiplex PCR, a mixture combining 60 forward primers for TCR Vbeta segments and 13 reverse primers for TCR Jbeta segments was used. TCRdb re-hosts the immuneACCESS table, in-frame sequences only. Its copies lack some clones; in the studies checked, an unresolved V gene accounts for under half of them, and the cause for the rest is not known. In all, the sample holds about 130,000 clones, and around four fifths of those were seen once. Of the sample, approximately 10% falls within the top ten clones. The material sequenced was PBMCs. These receptors all come from a man under 40 in good health and CMV-seropositive.

The chain combines TRBV6-6 with TRBJ1-1, with TRBD1 as a possible D gene (5 bases). The germline gives CDR1 MNHNY, CDR2 SVGAGI (reference sequence). Trimming cost V 9 bases and J 1 base, with 12 bases left between them. CDR3 length: 13 residues. CDR3 in amino acids: CASQGGRNTEAFF. As DNA, the CDR3 is TGTGCCAGTCAGGGTGGCAGGAACACTGAAGCTTTCTTT.

The chain uses TRBV5-1 and TRBJ1-2; weak D call: TRBD1 (5 bases). CDR1 is SGHRS and CDR2 is YFSETQ in the germline V gene. V lost 4 bases to trimming and J lost 2 bases, with 15 bases between them. The CDR3 is 15 residues long. CDR3 nucleotides: TGCGCCAGCAGCCTTTCTGGGCAGGGCAACTATGGCTACACCTTC. It encodes CASSLSGQGNYGYTF.

In the case of this clone: An end of the junction differs from the germline gene, which may be a read error. Other DNA sequences in the same sample also yield this CDR3. This chain uses TRBV6-6 with TRBJ2-5, with D tentatively TRBD2 (6 bases). The CDR3 runs to 16 residues. Germline V gene lookup returns CDR1 MNHNY and CDR2 SVGAGI (reference sequence). The CDR3 protein is CASTIGTGGFQETQYF. The CDR3 DNA is TGTGCTAGCACCATAGGGACCGGGGGATTCCAAGAGACCCAGTACTTC.

The rearrangement joins TRBV27 to TRBJ1-2; a weak D match, TRBD1 (6 bases). There are 14 residues in the CDR3. The V gene lost 6 bases and the J gene lost 4 bases, with 15 bases spanning the gap. CDR1 MNHEY and CDR2 SMNVEV come from the germline V gene (reference sequence). The DNA of the CDR3 is TGTGCCAGCAGGCCCATGGACAGCTTCTATGGCTACACCTTC. This gives the protein CASRPMDSFYGYTF.

The chain carries TRBV6-5 and TRBJ1-1; perhaps TRBD1 as D (6 bases). The V end lost 6 bases, the J end lost 5 bases, and 13 bases lay between the germline ends. The CDR3 is 13 residues long. Germline CDR1 MNHEY, CDR2 SVGAGI. The CDR3 loop is CASRGRGGTEAFF. The CDR3 DNA is TGTGCCAGCAGAGGGAGGGGGGGGACTGAAGCTTTCTTT.

Here the CDR3 reads CASSRSTGGLAYEQYF. CDR3 nucleotide sequence: TGTGCCAGCAGTCGTTCCACAGGGGGCTTAGCTTACGAGCAGTACTTC. The chain carries TRBV7-2 and TRBJ2-7, with 9 positions matching TRBD1. Germline values: CDR1 SGHTA, CDR2 FQGNSA. Germline trimming cut 6 bases from V and 4 bases from J; bases unmatched to any gene: 13. This CDR3 contains 16 residues.

This clone was observed a few times. The chain has TRBV29-1 and TRBJ2-7, with a tentative D call TRBD2 (5 bases). The ends were cut back, 7 bases at V and 0 bases at J, with 13 bases in the middle. The CDR3 loop spans 13 amino acids. Germline V lookup: CDR1 SQVTM, CDR2 ANQGSEA. CDR3 DNA: TGCAGCGCGGAGGAGCCGAGCTCCTACGAGCAGTACTTC. Its translation: CSAEEPSSYEQYF.

V gene TRBV7-9 combines with J gene TRBJ1-1, with TRBD1 identical over 9 bases. In germline, CDR1 is SEHNR, CDR2 FQNEAQ (reference sequence). The CDR3 covers 15 residues. The trim removed 5 bases at V and 5 bases at J, leaving 9 bases unmatched. In DNA, the CDR3 is TGTGCCAGCAGCCCCAGGACAGGGGTCAGGACTGAAGCTTTCTTT. Translating gives CASSPRTGVRTEAFF.

The chain combines TRBV13 with TRBJ2-4, with unresolved D. The V gene's germline CDR1 is PRHDT and CDR2 FYEKMQ (reference sequence). CDR3 length: 13 amino acids. The V end was cut by 5 bases, the J end by 1 base, with 6 bases between. CDR3 nucleotide sequence: TGTGCCAGCAGCCTCGGGGCCAAAAACATTCAGTACTTC. Translated: CASSLGAKNIQYF.

V gene TRBV7-6 combines with J gene TRBJ2-3, with D unresolved. V gave up 4 bases and J gave up 7 bases, with 6 bases separating them. The CDR3 contains 11 residues. CDR1 is SGHVS and CDR2 is FNYEAQ in the germline V gene. CDR3 sequence reads: CASSSENTQYF. The CDR3 nucleotides are TGTGCCAGCAGCTCCGAGAATACGCAGTATTTT.

This rearrangement joins TRBV9 to TRBJ2-7, with 9 bases matching TRBD1. The CDR3 runs to 14 residues. Trimming at V came to 3 bases and at J to 7 bases, leaving 8 bases not matched to a gene. CDR1 and CDR2 (germline): SGDLS, YYNGEE. The CDR3 sequence: CASSEGGQGWEQYF. CDR3 DNA: TGTGCCAGCAGCGAGGGGGGACAGGGCTGGGAGCAGTACTTC.

V usage is TRBV2 and J usage is TRBJ2-6, with D maybe TRBD1 (6 bases). This CDR3 has 14 amino acids. V was pared by 9 bases and J by 0 bases, with 9 bases between. CDR1 is SNHLY and CDR2 is FYNNEI in the germline V gene. The CDR3, as DNA: TGTGCCAGATCAGGGGTCTCTGGGGCCAACGTCCTGACTTTC. Encoded protein: CARSGVSGANVLTF.

The chain employs TRBV29-1 and TRBJ1-2, with a tentative D call TRBD1 (6 bases). This CDR3 has 12 amino acids. The germline V and J ends were trimmed by 4 bases and 10 bases, with 16 bases remaining between them. Per germline, CDR1 SQVTM and CDR2 ANQGSEA. CDR3 nucleotides: TGCAGCGTTGGGCCTGGGCAGGGGAACTACACCTTC. Its translation: CSVGPGQGNYTF.

This chain connects TRBV28 to TRBJ2-3, with 8 bases aligning to TRBD2. CDR1 and CDR2 from the germline V gene are MDHEN and SYDVKM. CDR3 length: 14 residues. The V gene end was trimmed by 7 bases and the J gene end by 2 bases; junction bases not matched to a gene: 5. The CDR3 nucleotides are TGTGCCAGCACTTCGGGAGGGCTCACAGATACGCAGTATTTT. Translated, it gives CASTSGGLTDTQYF.

The chain couples TRBV7-2 to TRBJ2-3, with 9 bases identical to TRBD2. The CDR3 loop spans 16 amino acids. J was trimmed by 5 bases and V by 4 bases; bases with no gene match: 10. The V gene's germline CDR1 is SGHTA and CDR2 FQGNSA. Here the CDR3 DNA reads TGTGCCAGCAGCTCCCGGGTAGCGGGAGTCGTAGATACGCAGTATTTT. Amino acid sequence: CASSSRVAGVVDTQYF.

This clone occurred a few times. The J gene is TRBJ1-2, the V gene TRBV6-5; a weak D match, TRBD1 (5 bases). CDR1 is MNHEY, CDR2 SVGAGI, per germline. Trimming took off 3 bases at V and 4 bases at J, with 9 bases between the two ends. The CDR3 sequence is 13 residues long. The CDR3 spells CASSYMGGYGYTF. In DNA, the CDR3 is TGTGCCAGCAGTTATATGGGGGGCTATGGCTACACCTTC.

Here the CDR3 reads CASRIAGGSYNEQFF. The CDR3 bases are TGTGCCAGCAGAATAGCGGGAGGTTCCTACAATGAGCAGTTCTTC. The rearrangement joins TRBV2 to TRBJ2-1, with 10 bases matching TRBD2. J lost 1 base, V lost 6 bases, and 3 bases had no gene match. The CDR3 has 15 amino acids. Germline V gives CDR1 SNHLY, CDR2 FYNNEI.